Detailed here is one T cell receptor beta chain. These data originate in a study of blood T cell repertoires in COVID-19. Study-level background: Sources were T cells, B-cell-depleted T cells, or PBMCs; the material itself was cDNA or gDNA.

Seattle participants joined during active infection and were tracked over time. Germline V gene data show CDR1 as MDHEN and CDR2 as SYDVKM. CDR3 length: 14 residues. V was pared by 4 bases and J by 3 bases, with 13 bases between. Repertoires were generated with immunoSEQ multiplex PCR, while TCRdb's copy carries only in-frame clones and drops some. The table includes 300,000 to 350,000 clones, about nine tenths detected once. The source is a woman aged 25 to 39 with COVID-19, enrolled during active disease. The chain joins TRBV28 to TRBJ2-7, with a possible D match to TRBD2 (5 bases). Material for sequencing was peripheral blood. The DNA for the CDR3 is TGTGCCAGCAGTTCCGGCGAGGGCCGCTACGAGCAGTACTTC. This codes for CASSSGEGRYEQYF.